Listed below are T cell receptor beta chains from one sample, sequenced in a study of regulatory T cells. The assay was immunoSEQ multiplex PCR, and TCRdb's table has in-frame clones only and misses some. The table includes 25,000 to 40,000 clones, 93% detected once. The sequencing input was conventional CD4+ T cells sorted from blood. The receptors here all came from a child aged 2-9 years with CD3G deficiency. CDR3s include the opening cysteine and the closing phenylalanine or tryptophan. A D gene is named only where the DNA matches it firmly.

D gene: TRBD1; V gene: TRBV12-5; J gene: TRBJ2-5; CDR3 protein: CASGSYRDSQETQYF
D gene: -; V gene: TRBV28; J gene: TRBJ1-2; CDR3 protein: CASSGGGRKGYGYTF
D gene: -; V gene: TRBV28; J gene: TRBJ2-2; CDR3 protein: CASKPGRRYTGELFF
D gene: -; V gene: TRBV28; J gene: TRBJ1-5; CDR3 protein: CASSPWVGKFNQPQHF
D gene: -; V gene: TRBV6-1; J gene: TRBJ1-2; CDR3 protein: CASSFNYGYTF
D gene: -; V gene: TRBV7-9; J gene: TRBJ1-3; CDR3 protein: CASSFLGPGNTIYF
D gene: TRBD1; V gene: TRBV11-3; J gene: TRBJ2-1; CDR3 protein: CASSSSGQGNNEQFF
D gene: -; V gene: TRBV6-1; J gene: TRBJ1-2; CDR3 protein: CASSERGGPYGYTF
D gene: -; V gene: TRBV28; J gene: TRBJ2-7; CDR3 protein: CASSLTGPLAYEQYF
D gene: -; V gene: TRBV28; J gene: TRBJ1-2; CDR3 protein: CASSLGGANYGYTF
D gene: TRBD1; V gene: TRBV25-1; J gene: TRBJ2-2; CDR3 protein: CASPLRGTGGTGELFF
D gene: TRBD2; V gene: TRBV28; J gene: TRBJ2-7; CDR3 protein: CASSRRLAGGPYEQYF
D gene: -; V gene: TRBV6-1; J gene: TRBJ1-2; CDR3 protein: CASSASTGLINEGYTF
D gene: -; V gene: TRBV19; J gene: TRBJ1-1; CDR3 protein: CASSEGMNTEAFF
D gene: TRBD2; V gene: TRBV5-1; J gene: TRBJ2-3; CDR3 protein: CASSGGLAGGDTQYF
D gene: TRBD1; V gene: TRBV7-9; J gene: TRBJ1-2; CDR3 protein: CASSSRQGGGGYTF
D gene: TRBD2; V gene: TRBV6-1; J gene: TRBJ2-7; CDR3 protein: CASSEAGGQYEQYF
D gene: -; V gene: TRBV5-1; J gene: TRBJ1-2; CDR3 protein: CASSTDGLDGYTF
D gene: TRBD2; V gene: TRBV28; J gene: TRBJ2-5; CDR3 protein: CASSTRTSGRWTQYF
D gene: -; V gene: TRBV6-1; J gene: TRBJ2-3; CDR3 protein: CASSVLAASTDTQYF
D gene: TRBD2; V gene: TRBV28; J gene: TRBJ2-7; CDR3 protein: CASSSLSGRPGSNEQYF
D gene: -; V gene: TRBV28; J gene: TRBJ1-2; CDR3 protein: CASSPFAGYGYTF
D gene: -; V gene: TRBV5-1; J gene: TRBJ2-3; CDR3 protein: CASSLGRVNTDTQYF
D gene: -; V gene: TRBV27; J gene: TRBJ1-1; CDR3 protein: CASSLSRNTEAFF
D gene: -; V gene: TRBV5-1; J gene: TRBJ2-7; CDR3 protein: CASSDGTSYEQYF
D gene: TRBD2; V gene: TRBV19; J gene: TRBJ2-1; CDR3 protein: CASSLTSGRGNEQFF
D gene: TRBD1; V gene: TRBV28; J gene: TRBJ2-5; CDR3 protein: CASSRTGRGETQYF
D gene: TRBD1; V gene: TRBV6-6; J gene: TRBJ2-7; CDR3 protein: CASSQGQIFLYEQYF
D gene: -; V gene: TRBV11-3; J gene: TRBJ2-2; CDR3 protein: CASSPAPAGELFF
D gene: -; V gene: TRBV7-9; J gene: TRBJ2-5; CDR3 protein: CASSLKGGETQYF
D gene: -; V gene: TRBV7-8; J gene: TRBJ1-1; CDR3 protein: CASSLSLSAEAFF
D gene: TRBD1; V gene: TRBV5-1; J gene: TRBJ1-2; CDR3 protein: CASRATGTGAYGYTF
D gene: -; V gene: TRBV28; J gene: TRBJ1-2; CDR3 protein: CASSLGGALYGYTF
D gene: -; V gene: TRBV28; J gene: TRBJ1-1; CDR3 protein: CASSLSGRPEAFF
D gene: TRBD1; V gene: TRBV28; J gene: TRBJ2-7; CDR3 protein: CASSYSDRNYEQYF
D gene: -; V gene: TRBV6-6; J gene: TRBJ2-5; CDR3 protein: CASARGQTETQYF
D gene: -; V gene: TRBV19; J gene: TRBJ2-3; CDR3 protein: CASSSGWGGPDTQYF
D gene: -; V gene: TRBV7-2; J gene: TRBJ2-5; CDR3 protein: CASSHRAGSEGETQYF
D gene: TRBD1; V gene: TRBV11-2; J gene: TRBJ2-7; CDR3 protein: CASSLGTGPWYEQYF
D gene: -; V gene: TRBV7-9; J gene: TRBJ2-3; CDR3 protein: CASSTRFGSTDTQYF
D gene: -; V gene: TRBV6-1; J gene: TRBJ1-1; CDR3 protein: CASSETGREEAFF
D gene: TRBD1; V gene: TRBV10-3; J gene: TRBJ2-2; CDR3 protein: CASQGGPHTGELFF
D gene: -; V gene: TRBV5-1; J gene: TRBJ2-2; CDR3 protein: CASSPMTTGELFF
D gene: -; V gene: TRBV19; J gene: TRBJ2-2; CDR3 protein: CASSIGRVFTGELFF
D gene: -; V gene: TRBV28; J gene: TRBJ2-7; CDR3 protein: CASSLRRAGEQYF
D gene: -; V gene: TRBV21-1; J gene: TRBJ2-1; CDR3 protein: CASSKIGGGEAEQFF
D gene: TRBD2; V gene: TRBV5-1; J gene: TRBJ2-1; CDR3 protein: CASSSKNSGAEQFF
D gene: -; V gene: TRBV28; J gene: TRBJ1-2; CDR3 protein: CATEGSPPYYGYTF
D gene: TRBD1; V gene: TRBV7-9; J gene: TRBJ2-7; CDR3 protein: CASSLGQGGHYEQYF